The present T cell receptor (beta chain) was sequenced within a study of cytomegalovirus exposure and HLA in healthy donors. Whole-study results and caveats: Later analysis placed DRB1 highest and HLA-C lowest in TCR association rates, which differed by HLA locus. Some segments of the V type, notably TRBV6-2 and TRBV6-3, were excluded as indistinguishable.

It was with 60 Vbeta and 13 Jbeta primers that the PCR ran. Profiled with immunoSEQ multiplex PCR; TCRdb holds only in-frame clones, not every one. This sample's table has 100,000 to 150,000 clones. A note on this clone: Its antigen is not known.

Trimming cost V 6 bases and J 0 bases; bases outside gene matches: 4. This CDR3 has 15 amino acids. Per germline, CDR1 SGDLS and CDR2 YYNGEE. Material: PBMCs. The TCR sequence derives from a middle-aged man in good health and CMV-seronegative. The V and J genes are TRBV9 and TRBJ2-1; 9 bases align to TRBD2. CDR3 in amino acids: CASTAGGSSYNEQFF. The CDR3 DNA reads as TGTGCCAGCACGGCGGGAGGGAGCTCCTACAATGAGCAGTTCTTC.